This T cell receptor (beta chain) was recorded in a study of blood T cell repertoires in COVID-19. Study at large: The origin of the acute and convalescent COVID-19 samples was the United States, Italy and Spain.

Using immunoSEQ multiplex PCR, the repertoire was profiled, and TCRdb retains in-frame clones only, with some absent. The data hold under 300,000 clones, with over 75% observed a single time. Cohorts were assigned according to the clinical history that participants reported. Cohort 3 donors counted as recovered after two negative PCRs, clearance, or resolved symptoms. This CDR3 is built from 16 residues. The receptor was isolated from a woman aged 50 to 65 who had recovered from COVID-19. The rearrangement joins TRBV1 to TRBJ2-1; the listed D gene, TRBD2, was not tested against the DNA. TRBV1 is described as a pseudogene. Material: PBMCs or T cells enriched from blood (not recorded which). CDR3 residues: CTSSPTGLAKSNEQFF. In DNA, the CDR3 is TGCACCAGCAGCCCGACGGGACTAGCGAAATCGAATGAGCAGTTCTTC.